This entry is about one T cell receptor beta chain. Its antigen is not known. Produced via immunoSEQ multiplex PCR; TCRdb's table is partial and in-frame only. This sample carries under 90,000 clones, about 85% of them seen once, and the ten largest clones take about 0.22%. Exclusion of a patient followed from autoimmune disease history or systemic immunosuppression. Blood was sampled at baseline, cycle 4 day 1, and cycle 7 day 1. This record comes from a study of OX40 agonist ivuxolimab in advanced cancers. Study-level points and caveats: CD4+ and CD8+ blood T cells expanded clonally by week 6 at 0.1 to 3.0 mg/kg.

Sequencing used CD4+ or CD8+ T cells sorted from blood, obtained in a trial of the OX40 agonist ivuxolimab. The TCR sequence derives from an adult with an advanced solid tumor such as melanoma, head and neck, liver or kidney cancer.

As DNA, the CDR3 is TGTGCCAGCTCACCACCGCAGCGGACTCGAACCGGGGAGCTGTTTTTT. Its translation is CASSPPQRTRTGELFF. V is TRBV18 and J is TRBJ2-2; a weak D match, TRBD2 (5 bases). Germline V gene data show CDR1 as KGHSH and CDR2 as LQKENI. The CDR3 sequence is 16 residues long. Trimming pared 0 bases from V and 5 bases from J, leaving 13 bases between.